Below are 31 T cell receptor beta chains sequenced from a single sample in a study of chemoradiotherapy in HPV16-positive cancers. Clones were read by immunoSEQ multiplex PCR, and TCRdb kept only the in-frame ones, dropping some. The repertoire has fewer than 1,900 clones, 65% to 85% of them found once; the top ten carry roughly 6.3%. The material sequenced was tumor tissue, taken from a patient who underwent chemoradiotherapy. The receptor set was obtained from a human donor with HPV-associated anogenital cancer.

This clone was seen once. The rearrangement uses TRBV7-2 and TRBJ1-2; possible D gene TRBD1, 5 bases. V was clipped by 6 bases and J by 6 bases, with 23 bases between them. This CDR3 spans 16 amino acids. Germline V lookup: CDR1 SGHTA, CDR2 FQGNSA. Here the CDR3 reads CASSSVGPGPLNGYTF. CDR3 sequence (DNA): TGTGCCAGCAGTTCTGTGGGCCCGGGACCCCTGAATGGCTACACCTTC. Variable domain in full (rest from reference TRBV7-2 and TRBJ1-2): GAGVSQSPSNKVTEKGKDVELRCDPISGHTALYWYRQSLGQGLEFLIYFQGNSAPDKSGLPSDRFSAERTGGSVSTLTIQRTQQEDSAVYLCASSSVGPGPLNGYTFGSGTRLTVV.

The chain uses TRBV4-1 and TRBJ2-7; 7 bases are a match to TRBD2. This CDR3 has 14 residues. J gave up 3 bases and V 2 bases, and 4 bases lay outside the gene matches. Germline CDR1 reads MGHRA; CDR2 reads YSYEKL. In nucleotides, the CDR3 is TGCGCCAGCAGCCAATGGGAGGGTAACTACGAGCAGTACTTC. It yields the protein CASSQWEGNYEQYF.

This clone was recorded once. The chain joins TRBV29-1 to TRBJ2-5; D unclear. V lost 7 bases and J 2 bases, leaving 5 bases between the germline ends. The CDR3 sequence is 10 residues long. Germline CDR1 reads SQVTM; CDR2 reads ANQGSEA. The CDR3 protein is CSGLQETQYF. The CDR3 DNA reads TGCAGCGGCCTTCAAGAGACCCAGTACTTC.

V gene TRBV18 combines with J gene TRBJ2-3; 11 bases match TRBD1. Germline V gene data show CDR1 as KGHSH and CDR2 as LQKENI. Germline trimming cut 3 bases from V and 5 bases from J; bases unmatched to any gene: 4. The CDR3 runs to 15 residues. DNA for the CDR3: TGTGCCAGCTCACCTCCGGACAGGGGGCTAGATACGCAGTATTTT. Its translation is CASSPPDRGLDTQYF.

V gene TRBV19 combines with J gene TRBJ1-5; 7 bases line up with TRBD1. There are 16 residues in the CDR3. Looked up from germline, CDR1 is LNHDA and CDR2 is SQIVND (reference sequence). Trimming took 4 bases from V and 5 from J; bases not matched to a gene: 11. The CDR3 loop is CASSNPYRGGDQPQHF. The DNA for the CDR3 is TGTGCCAGTAGTAACCCTTACAGGGGAGGGGATCAGCCCCAGCATTTT.

This clone was recorded a few times. V is TRBV4-1 and J is TRBJ2-3; 9 nucleotides match TRBD2. Germline V gene data show CDR1 as MGHRA and CDR2 as YSYEKL. V lost 1 base, J lost 9 bases, and 20 bases stayed unmatched. The CDR3 loop spans 19 amino acids. The CDR3 sequence is CASSQVGLASGKPLVTQYF. The CDR3 bases are TGCGCCAGCAGCCAAGTCGGGTTGGCTAGCGGGAAACCCCTGGTCACGCAGTATTTT.

J is TRBJ2-7 and V is TRBV5-1, with a tentative D call TRBD1 (7 bases). The CDR3 spans 18 residues. With 3 bases removed from V and 4 bases from J, the gap between germline ends came to 26 bases. CDR1 is SGHRS and CDR2 is YFSETQ in the germline V gene. The CDR3 bases are TGCGCCAGCAGCTCGCAGGGGATTGCTAGCAGGGGGGCGTACGAGCAGTACTTC. It codes for CASSSQGIASRGAYEQYF.

This chain joins TRBV18 and TRBJ2-6, with D unclear. Trimming took off 2 bases at V and 7 bases at J, with 15 bases between the two ends. CDR3 size: 16 residues. Looked up from germline, CDR1 is KGHSH and CDR2 is LQKENI. The CDR3: CASSPADPGVANVLTF. The CDR3 DNA sequence: TGTGCCAGCTCACCAGCCGATCCAGGTGTCGCCAACGTCCTGACTTTC.

V usage is TRBV5-5 and J usage is TRBJ2-5; maybe TRBD1 (6 bases). Germline-derived CDR1 and CDR2 are SGHKS and YYEKEE (reference sequence). The CDR3 length is 15 residues. The V end was cut by 5 bases, the J end by 5 bases, with 19 bases between. CDR3 coding DNA: TGTGCCAGCAGACTGAGGGGGTACGGCGGGGAGACCCAGTACTTC. Translated: CASRLRGYGGETQYF.

This sequence joins TRBV9 and TRBJ2-1; D is unresolved. The CDR3 sequence is 14 residues long. Per germline, CDR1 SGDLS and CDR2 YYNGEE. Trimming removed 1 base at V and 8 bases at J, with 13 bases between. DNA for the CDR3: TGTGCCAGCAGCGTATCCGGCTATAAGGATGAGCAGTTCTTC. Translating it yields CASSVSGYKDEQFF. Together with reference TRBV9 and TRBJ2-1, the CDR3 gives the full variable domain: DSGVTQTPKHLITATGQRVTLRCSPRSGDLSVYWYQQSLDQGLQFLIQYYNGEERAKGNILERFSAQQFPDLHSELNLSSLELGDSALYFCASSVSGYKDEQFFGPGTRLTVL.

V is TRBV18 and J is TRBJ2-7, with 7 bases identical to TRBD2. The germline gives CDR1 KGHSH, CDR2 LQKENI. Unmatched junction bases numbered 7, after V lost 2 bases and J lost 3 bases. The CDR3 spans 15 residues. CDR3 coding DNA: TGTGCCAGCTCACCAACTGAGTCTAGCGGCTACGAGCAGTACTTC. This gives the protein CASSPTESSGYEQYF. The variable domain in full, completed from reference TRBV18 and TRBJ2-7, reads NAGVMQNPRHLVRRRGQEARLRCSPMKGHSHVYWYRQLPEEGLKFMVYLQKENIIDESGMPKERFSAEFPKEGPSILRIQQVVRGDSAAYFCASSPTESSGYEQYFGPGTRLTVT.

This clone was detected only once. The chain recombines TRBV19 with TRBJ2-1; 9 bases align to TRBD2. The CDR3 runs 16 residues. From germline, CDR1 is LNHDA and CDR2 SQIVND (reference sequence). Losses at the gene ends were 6 bases for V and 4 bases for J; bases not matched to a gene: 10. The CDR3 reads CASSRPSGGPYNEQFF. For the CDR3, the DNA is TGTGCCAGTAGCAGGCCGAGCGGGGGGCCTTACAATGAGCAGTTCTTC.

CDR3 residues: CSVAQGAYEQYF. DNA of the CDR3: TGCAGCGTTGCACAGGGGGCTTACGAGCAGTACTTC. This chain connects TRBV29-1 to TRBJ2-7; 9 positions match TRBD1. Losses at the gene ends were 4 bases for V and 4 bases for J; bases not matched to a gene: 2. Germline values: CDR1 SQVTM, CDR2 ANQGSEA. The CDR3 sequence is 12 residues long.

The chain links TRBV4-1 to TRBJ2-7, with D perhaps TRBD1 (5 bases). CDR3 length: 15 amino acids. The V end lost 2 bases, the J end lost 2 bases, and 13 bases lay between the germline ends. Germline lookup yields CDR1 MGHRA and CDR2 YSYEKL. The CDR3 here is CASSQYTGATYEQYF. The CDR3 nucleotides read TGCGCCAGCAGCCAATATACAGGCGCCACCTACGAGCAGTACTTC.

The chain links TRBV4-2 to TRBJ2-1; D remains ambiguous. Per the germline V gene, CDR1 is LGHNA and CDR2 is YNFKEQ. The CDR3 is 15 amino acids. The ends were cut back, 0 bases at V and 6 bases at J, with 12 bases in the middle. CDR3: CASSQDPAASNEQFF. Here the CDR3 DNA reads TGTGCCAGCAGCCAAGATCCGGCCGCCAGCAATGAGCAGTTCTTC.

The rearrangement joins TRBV5-1 to TRBJ2-3; D gene unclear. Per germline, CDR1 SGHRS and CDR2 YFSETQ. The CDR3 totals 13 residues. V gave up 0 bases and J gave up 0 bases, with 2 bases separating them. The CDR3 bases are TGCGCCAGCAGCTTGGTCAGCACAGATACGCAGTATTTT. This encodes CASSLVSTDTQYF.

The V and J genes are TRBV7-9 and TRBJ2-7; TRBD1 aligns across 7 bases. This CDR3 spans 15 amino acids. V lost 3 bases, J lost 2 bases, and 7 bases stayed unmatched. The V gene's germline CDR1 is SEHNR and CDR2 FQNEAQ (reference sequence). The CDR3 region is CASSFSAQGAYEQYF. Written as DNA, the CDR3 is TGTGCCAGCAGCTTCTCGGCGCAGGGGGCCTACGAGCAGTACTTC. The whole variable domain, filled in from reference TRBV7-9 and TRBJ2-7, reads DTGVSQNPRHKITKRGQNVTFRCDPISEHNRLYWYRQTLGQGPEFLTYFQNEAQLEKSRLLSDRFSAERPKGSFSTLEIQRTEQGDSAMYLCASSFSAQGAYEQYFGPGTRLTVT.

This sequence joins TRBV7-8 and TRBJ2-1; 8 bases are shared with TRBD2. Trimming took 4 bases from V and 7 from J; bases not matched to a gene: 3. This CDR3 contains 13 residues. From germline, CDR1 is SGHVS and CDR2 FQNEAQ. The CDR3 DNA sequence: TGTGCCAGCAGCTCGCCGGGGGGGAATGAGCAGTTCTTC. It is translated as CASSSPGGNEQFF.

The genes are TRBV19 and TRBJ1-1, with D unclear. Germline V CDR1 and CDR2: LNHDA, SQIVND (reference sequence). The V end was cut by 1 base, the J end by 0 bases, with 12 bases between. This CDR3 is built from 16 residues. CDR3 amino acids: CASSIGGQQLNTEAFF. The CDR3 bases are TGTGCCAGTAGTATAGGCGGGCAGCAACTGAACACTGAAGCTTTCTTT.

The genes are TRBV13 and TRBJ2-2, with D possibly matching TRBD2 (6 bases). This CDR3 is 15 amino acids long. The V gene lost 5 bases and the J gene lost 0 bases, with 10 bases spanning the gap. Germline CDR1 and CDR2: PRHDT and FYEKMQ (reference sequence). The CDR3 is CASSRRGSNTGELFF. In DNA, the CDR3 is TGTGCCAGCAGCCGGAGGGGCTCGAACACCGGGGAGCTGTTTTTT.

The chain combines TRBV7-9 with TRBJ1-1, with D perhaps matching TRBD1 (6 bases). Germline V lookup: CDR1 SEHNR, CDR2 FQNEAQ (reference sequence). V lost 5 bases to trimming and J lost 0 bases, with 10 bases between them. The CDR3 covers 14 residues. In nucleotides, the CDR3 is TGTGCCAGCAGCCCACAGGGAGTGAACACTGAAGCTTTCTTT. Translated: CASSPQGVNTEAFF.

The genes are TRBV6-6 and TRBJ2-3; 8 bases agree with TRBD2. The ends lost 8 bases at V and 0 bases at J; junction bases unmatched: 10. This CDR3 has 16 amino acids. Germline CDR1 MNHNY, CDR2 SVGAGI (reference sequence). Here the CDR3 DNA reads TGTGCCAGCGCCCTCTCAGCGGGGGCCAGCACAGATACGCAGTATTTT. This sequence encodes CASALSAGASTDTQYF.

The chain links TRBV18 to TRBJ2-7; 9 bases fit TRBD1. The V segment lost 5 bases and the J segment 2 bases; nucleotides outside the gene matches: 7. This CDR3 has 15 residues. From germline, CDR1 is KGHSH and CDR2 LQKENI. The chain's CDR3 is CASSISGTGTYEQYF. DNA of the CDR3: TGTGCCAGCTCAATTTCCGGGACAGGGACCTACGAGCAGTACTTC.

The rearrangement links TRBV30 to TRBJ2-3; TRBD2 agrees at 7 bases. This CDR3 contains 14 residues. The junction had 5 bases not matched to a gene; V was cut back by 5 bases and J by 0 bases. CDR1 and CDR2 from the germline V gene are GTSNPN and SVGIG (reference sequence). CDR3 sequence (DNA): TGTGCCTGGGAAGCGGGGATAAGCACAGATACGCAGTATTTT. Amino acids: CAWEAGISTDTQYF. The full variable domain, completed using reference TRBV30 and TRBJ2-3, is SQTIHQWPATLVQPVGSPLSLECTVEGTSNPNLYWYRQAAGRGLQLLFYSVGIGQISSEVPQNLSASRPQDRQFILSSKKLLLSDSGFYLCAWEAGISTDTQYFGPGTRLTVL.

This clone has a single count. The CDR3 DNA reads as TGTGCCAGTAGTATAAGCGGGAGGAACGAGCAGTACTTC. This translates into CASSISGRNEQYF. The chain is built from TRBV19 and TRBJ2-7; 9 nucleotides agree with TRBD2. V shed 2 bases, J shed 5 bases, and the junction held 1 base outside the gene matches. The CDR3 spans 13 residues. Germline assignment: CDR1 LNHDA and CDR2 SQIVND (reference sequence).

V usage is TRBV18 and J usage is TRBJ1-2, with a tentative D call TRBD1 (5 bases). The V end lost 4 bases, the J end lost 0 bases, and 12 bases lay between the germline ends. Germline-derived CDR1 and CDR2 are KGHSH and LQKENI. The CDR3 totals 15 residues. The CDR3 loop is CASSQTSGANYGYTF. The CDR3 DNA sequence: TGTGCCAGCTCACAAACTTCGGGGGCTAACTATGGCTACACCTTC. Looking up the rest from reference TRBV18 and TRBJ1-2 gives the full variable domain: NAGVMQNPRHLVRRRGQEARLRCSPMKGHSHVYWYRQLPEEGLKFMVYLQKENIIDESGMPKERFSAEFPKEGPSILRIQQVVRGDSAAYFCASSQTSGANYGYTFGSGTRLTVV.

The V and J genes are TRBV30 and TRBJ1-5; no definite D call. Germline CDR1 reads GTSNPN; CDR2 reads SVGIG (reference sequence). V lost 0 bases and J 7 bases, leaving 10 bases between the germline ends. The length of the CDR3 is 13 residues. Here the CDR3 reads CAWSVGPVQPQHF. The CDR3 nucleotides read TGTGCCTGGAGTGTAGGGCCCGTACAGCCCCAGCATTTT.

V and J are TRBV27 and TRBJ2-7; no definite D call. Germline-derived CDR1 and CDR2 are MNHEY and SMNVEV (reference sequence). Between the trimmed V and J ends, which lost 4 bases and 0 bases, there was a span of 7 bases. The CDR3 is made up of 13 amino acids. The CDR3 loop is CASSSGNSYEQYF. CDR3 DNA sequence: TGTGCCAGCAGTTCGGGCAACTCCTACGAGCAGTACTTC.

The rearrangement joins TRBV4-3 to TRBJ1-1; D ambiguous. CDR3 length: 15 amino acids. Trimming took 0 bases from V and 1 from J, leaving 9 bases between them. Germline assignment: CDR1 LGHNA and CDR2 YSLEER. CDR3 in amino acids: CASSQEPAGNTEAFF. For the CDR3, the DNA is TGCGCCAGCAGCCAAGAACCGGCTGGGAACACTGAAGCTTTCTTT.

The rearrangement joins TRBV7-9 to TRBJ2-1; D possibly corresponds to TRBD2 (6 bases). Between the trimmed V and J ends, which lost 0 bases and 3 bases, there was a span of 9 bases. Germline V gene lookup returns CDR1 SEHNR and CDR2 FQNEAQ (reference sequence). The CDR3 consists of 15 residues. The CDR3 DNA sequence: TGTGCCAGCAGCTTAGCTACTAGCTACTACAATGAGCAGTTCTTC. It is translated as CASSLATSYYNEQFF.

A word on this clone: This CDR3 is also generated by other DNA sequences in the sample. V is TRBV2 and J is TRBJ2-7, with D perhaps matching TRBD1 or TRBD2 (5 bases each). The V end was cut by 3 bases, the J end by 1 base, with 10 bases between. This CDR3 contains 14 residues. The germline V gene encodes CDR1 SNHLY and CDR2 FYNNEI. The CDR3 region is CASSDRDGSYEQYF. Written as DNA, the CDR3 is TGTGCCAGCAGTGATCGGGACGGGTCCTACGAGCAGTACTTC.